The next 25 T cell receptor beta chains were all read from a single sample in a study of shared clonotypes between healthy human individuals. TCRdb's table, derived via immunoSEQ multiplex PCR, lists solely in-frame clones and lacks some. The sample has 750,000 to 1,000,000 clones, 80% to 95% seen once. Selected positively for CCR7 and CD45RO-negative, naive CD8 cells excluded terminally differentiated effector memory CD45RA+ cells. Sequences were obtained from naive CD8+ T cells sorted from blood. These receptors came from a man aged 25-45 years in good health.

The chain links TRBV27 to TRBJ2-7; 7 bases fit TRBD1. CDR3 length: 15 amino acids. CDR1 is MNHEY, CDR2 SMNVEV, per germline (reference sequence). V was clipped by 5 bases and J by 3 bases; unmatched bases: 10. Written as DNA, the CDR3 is TGTGCCAGCAGTGTAACCGGGACAGCTTTCTACGAGCAGTACTTC. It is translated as CASSVTGTAFYEQYF.

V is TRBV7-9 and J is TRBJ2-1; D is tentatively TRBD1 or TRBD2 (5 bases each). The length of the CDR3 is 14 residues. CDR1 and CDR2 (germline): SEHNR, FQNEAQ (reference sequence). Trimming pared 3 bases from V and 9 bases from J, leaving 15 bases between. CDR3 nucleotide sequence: TGTGCCAGCAGCTTCAGCGGTCAGGGTACTGAGCAGTTCTTC. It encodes CASSFSGQGTEQFF.

In DNA, the CDR3 is TGTGCCAGCAGTTATACAGGGAGCGGTCAGCCCCAGCATTTT. This encodes CASSYTGSGQPQHF. The V and J genes are TRBV27 and TRBJ1-5, with D possibly TRBD1 on 6 matching bases. Germline V gene sequence: CDR1 MNHEY, CDR2 SMNVEV (reference sequence). Trimming removed 4 bases from V and 6 bases from J, with 13 bases in between. The CDR3 loop spans 14 amino acids.

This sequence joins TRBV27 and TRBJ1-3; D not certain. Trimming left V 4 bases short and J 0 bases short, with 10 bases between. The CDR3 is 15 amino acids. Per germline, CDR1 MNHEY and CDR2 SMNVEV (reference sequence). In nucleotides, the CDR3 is TGTGCCAGCAGTTCCCAACAAGGCTCTGGAAACACCATATATTTT. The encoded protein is CASSSQQGSGNTIYF.

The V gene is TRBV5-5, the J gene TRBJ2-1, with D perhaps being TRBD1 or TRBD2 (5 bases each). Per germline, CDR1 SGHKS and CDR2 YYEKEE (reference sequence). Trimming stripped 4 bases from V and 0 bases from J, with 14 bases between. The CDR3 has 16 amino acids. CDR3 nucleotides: TGTGCCAGCAGCCTTCTCGGGGCGAGCTCCTACAATGAGCAGTTCTTC. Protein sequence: CASSLLGASSYNEQFF.

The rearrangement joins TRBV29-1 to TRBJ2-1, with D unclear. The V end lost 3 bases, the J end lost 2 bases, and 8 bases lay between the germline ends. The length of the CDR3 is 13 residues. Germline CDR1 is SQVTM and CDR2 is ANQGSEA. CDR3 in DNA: TGCAGCGTTGACGGTGGCCCCTACAATGAGCAGTTCTTC. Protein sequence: CSVDGGPYNEQFF.

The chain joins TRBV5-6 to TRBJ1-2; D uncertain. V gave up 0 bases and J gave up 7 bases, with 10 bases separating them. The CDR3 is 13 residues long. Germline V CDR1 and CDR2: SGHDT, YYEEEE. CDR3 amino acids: CASSLGRSFGYTF. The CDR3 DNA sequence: TGTGCCAGCAGCTTGGGCAGGTCCTTTGGCTACACCTTC. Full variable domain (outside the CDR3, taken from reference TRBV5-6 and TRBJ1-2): DAGVTQSPTHLIKTRGQQVTLRCSPKSGHDTVSWYQQALGQGPQFIFQYYEEEERQRGNFPDRFSGHQFPNYSSELNVNALLLGDSALYLCASSLGRSFGYTFGSGTRLTVV.

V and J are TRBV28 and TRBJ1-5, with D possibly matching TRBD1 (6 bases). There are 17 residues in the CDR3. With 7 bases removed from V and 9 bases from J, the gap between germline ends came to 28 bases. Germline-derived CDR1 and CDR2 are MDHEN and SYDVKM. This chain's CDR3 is CASTTPVDDRSLRPQHF. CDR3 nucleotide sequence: TGTGCCAGCACCACCCCAGTGGATGACAGGAGCCTTAGGCCCCAGCATTTT.

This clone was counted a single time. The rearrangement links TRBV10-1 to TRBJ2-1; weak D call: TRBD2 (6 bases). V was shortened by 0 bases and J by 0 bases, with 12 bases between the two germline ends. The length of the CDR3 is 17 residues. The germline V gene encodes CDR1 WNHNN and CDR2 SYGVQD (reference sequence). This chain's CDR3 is CASSESVAGSSYNEQFF. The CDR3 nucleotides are TGCGCCAGCAGTGAGTCGGTGGCGGGGAGCTCCTACAATGAGCAGTTCTTC.

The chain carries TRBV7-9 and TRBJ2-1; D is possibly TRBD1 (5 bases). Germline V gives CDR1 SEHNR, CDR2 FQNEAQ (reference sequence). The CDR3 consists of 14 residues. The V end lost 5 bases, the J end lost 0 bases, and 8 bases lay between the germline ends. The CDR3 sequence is CASSVRASYNEQFF. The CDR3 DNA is TGTGCCAGCAGCGTCAGGGCCTCCTACAATGAGCAGTTCTTC.

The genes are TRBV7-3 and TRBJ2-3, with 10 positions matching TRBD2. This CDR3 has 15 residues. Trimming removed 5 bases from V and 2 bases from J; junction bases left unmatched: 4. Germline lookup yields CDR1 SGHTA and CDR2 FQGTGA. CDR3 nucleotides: TGTGCCAGCAGCACCGGGACTAGCGCCACAGATACGCAGTATTTT. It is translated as CASSTGTSATDTQYF.

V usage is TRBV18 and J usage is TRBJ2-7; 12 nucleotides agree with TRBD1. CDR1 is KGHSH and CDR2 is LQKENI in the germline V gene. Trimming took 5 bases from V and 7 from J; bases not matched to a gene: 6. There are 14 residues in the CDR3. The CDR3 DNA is TGTGCCAGCTCAGCGGGACAGGGGGCTCGGGAGCAGTACTTC. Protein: CASSAGQGAREQYF.

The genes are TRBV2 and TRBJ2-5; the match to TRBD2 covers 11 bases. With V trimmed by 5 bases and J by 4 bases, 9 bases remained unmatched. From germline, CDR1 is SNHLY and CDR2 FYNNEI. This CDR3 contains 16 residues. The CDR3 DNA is TGTGCCAGCAGTTCAACTCTAGCGGGAGGACCAGAGACCCAGTACTTC. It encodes CASSSTLAGGPETQYF.

This CDR3 reads CAERREDYNEQFF. CDR3 nucleotide sequence: TGTGCCGAAAGGCGGGAGGACTACAATGAGCAGTTCTTC. This sequence joins TRBV7-9 and TRBJ2-1, with 8 bases aligning to TRBD2. V shed 11 bases, J shed 3 bases, and the junction held 6 bases outside the gene matches. There are 13 residues in the CDR3. In germline, CDR1 is SEHNR, CDR2 FQNEAQ (reference sequence).

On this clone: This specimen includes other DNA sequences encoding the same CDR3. CDR3 nucleotides: TGTGCCAGCAGCTTAATCGGTCAGCCCCAGCATTTT. This encodes CASSLIGQPQHF. The rearrangement joins TRBV7-9 to TRBJ1-5; D gene uncertain. CDR1 SEHNR and CDR2 FQNEAQ come from the germline V gene (reference sequence). The V end lost 2 bases, the J end lost 6 bases, and 5 bases lay between the germline ends. There are 12 residues in the CDR3.

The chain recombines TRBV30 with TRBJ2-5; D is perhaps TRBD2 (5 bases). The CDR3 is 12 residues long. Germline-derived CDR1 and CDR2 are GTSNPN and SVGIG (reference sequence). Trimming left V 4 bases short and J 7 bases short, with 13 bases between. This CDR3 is CAWMGPEGTQYF. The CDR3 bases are TGTGCCTGGATGGGTCCCGAGGGGACCCAGTACTTC.

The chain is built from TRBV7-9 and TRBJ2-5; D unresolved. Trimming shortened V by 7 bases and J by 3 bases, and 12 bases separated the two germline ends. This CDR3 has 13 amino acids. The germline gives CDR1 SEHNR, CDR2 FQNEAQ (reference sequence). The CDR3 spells CASIEVQKETQYF. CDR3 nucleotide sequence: TGTGCCAGCATCGAAGTACAGAAAGAGACCCAGTACTTC.

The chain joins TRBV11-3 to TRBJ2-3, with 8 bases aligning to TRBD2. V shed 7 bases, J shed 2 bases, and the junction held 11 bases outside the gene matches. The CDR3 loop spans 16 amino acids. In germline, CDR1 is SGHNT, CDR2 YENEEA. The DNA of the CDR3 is TGTGCCAGCACCCGGAGAGCGGGAGAGAACACAGATACGCAGTATTTT. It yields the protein CASTRRAGENTDTQYF. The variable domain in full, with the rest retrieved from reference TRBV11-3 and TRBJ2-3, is EAGVVQSPRYKIIEKKQPVAFWCNPISGHNTLYWYLQNLGQGPELLIRYENEEAVDDSQLPKDRFSAERLKGVDSTLKIQPAELGDSAVYLCASTRRAGENTDTQYFGPGTRLTVL.

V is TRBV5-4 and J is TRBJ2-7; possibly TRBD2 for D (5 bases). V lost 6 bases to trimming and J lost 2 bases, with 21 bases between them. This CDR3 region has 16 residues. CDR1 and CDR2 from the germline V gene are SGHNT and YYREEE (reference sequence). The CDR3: CASTGPGLAGPYEQYF. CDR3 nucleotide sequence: TGTGCCAGCACCGGTCCTGGTCTAGCCGGACCCTACGAGCAGTACTTC.

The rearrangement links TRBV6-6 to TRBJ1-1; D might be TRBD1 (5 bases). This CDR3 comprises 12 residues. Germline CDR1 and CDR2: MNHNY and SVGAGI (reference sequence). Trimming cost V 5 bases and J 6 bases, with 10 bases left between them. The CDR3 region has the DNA TGTGCCAGCAGTCTTATAGGGGCTGAAGCTTTCTTT. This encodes CASSLIGAEAFF.

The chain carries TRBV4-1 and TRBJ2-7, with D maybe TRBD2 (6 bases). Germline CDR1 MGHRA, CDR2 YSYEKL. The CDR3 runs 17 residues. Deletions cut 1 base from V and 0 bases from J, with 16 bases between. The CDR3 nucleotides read TGCGCCAGCAGCCAAGTGTCGTTAGCGGTGAGCTCCTACGAGCAGTACTTC. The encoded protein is CASSQVSLAVSSYEQYF.

The CDR3 DNA reads as TGTGCCAGCAGTGAACACACGTCCTACGAGCAGTACTTC. This codes for CASSEHTSYEQYF. The chain employs TRBV6-1 and TRBJ2-7, with D unresolved. Germline CDR1 MNHNS, CDR2 SASEGT. This CDR3 contains 13 residues. V was cut by 2 bases and J by 1 base, with 6 bases left in between.

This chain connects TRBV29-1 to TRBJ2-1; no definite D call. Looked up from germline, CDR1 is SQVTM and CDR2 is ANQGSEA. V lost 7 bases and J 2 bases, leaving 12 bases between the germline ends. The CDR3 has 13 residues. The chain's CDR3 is CSADGGTYNEQFF. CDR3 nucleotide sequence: TGCAGCGCCGACGGTGGCACCTACAATGAGCAGTTCTTC.

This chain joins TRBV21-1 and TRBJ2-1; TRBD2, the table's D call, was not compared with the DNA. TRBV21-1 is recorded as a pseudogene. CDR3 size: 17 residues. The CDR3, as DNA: TGTGCCAGCAGCGAATCGGGACTAGCGGGAGTTGGAAATGAGCAGTTCTTC. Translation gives CASSESGLAGVGNEQFF.

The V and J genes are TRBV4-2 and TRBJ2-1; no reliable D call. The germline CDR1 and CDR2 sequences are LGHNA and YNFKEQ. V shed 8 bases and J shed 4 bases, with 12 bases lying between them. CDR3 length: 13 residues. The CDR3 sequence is CASGILDYNEQFF. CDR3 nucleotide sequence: TGTGCCAGCGGGATTTTAGATTACAATGAGCAGTTCTTC.